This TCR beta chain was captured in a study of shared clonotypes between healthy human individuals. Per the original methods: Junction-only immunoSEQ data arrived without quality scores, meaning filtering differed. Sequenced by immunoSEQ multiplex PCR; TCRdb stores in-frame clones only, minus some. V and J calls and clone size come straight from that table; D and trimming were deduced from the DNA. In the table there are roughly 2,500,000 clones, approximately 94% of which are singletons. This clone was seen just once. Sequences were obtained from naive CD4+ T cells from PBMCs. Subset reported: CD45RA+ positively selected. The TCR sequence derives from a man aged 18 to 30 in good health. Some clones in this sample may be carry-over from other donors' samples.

The DNA for the CDR3 is TGTGCCAGCAGCTTGCAACAGGGGGCGCACACCGGGGAGCTGTTTTTT. It yields the protein CASSLQQGAHTGELFF. V usage is TRBV5-4 and J usage is TRBJ2-2; 9 nucleotides agree with TRBD1. Germline values: CDR1 SGHNT, CDR2 YYREEE (reference sequence). The CDR3 runs 16 residues. With 1 base clipped from V and 3 bases from J, the junction kept 4 bases outside the gene matches.